A single sample is the source of the 26 T cell receptor beta chains below, sequenced in a study of identical twins. One entry per CDR3 protein, called by TCRdb with MiXCR from the 5' RACE reads. The sample shows nearly 900,000 distinct CDR3 sequences, more than 9% of them seen only once. This sample also belongs to another study, concerning yellow fever vaccine responses in identical twins.

Input material: PBMCs. Every receptor here comes from a woman younger than 30 in good health.

This clonotype was detected many times. The chain has TRBV6-5 and TRBJ1-1, with a weak D call TRBD1 (5 bases). Trimming removed 2 bases from V and 2 bases from J, with 9 bases in between. Germline CDR1 MNHEY, CDR2 SVGAGI. The CDR3 totals 14 residues. In DNA form, the CDR3 reads TGTGCCAGCAGTTACCAGGGTTTAAACACTGAAGCTTTCTTT. Translating gives CASSYQGLNTEAFF.

This clonotype was detected only a few times. The chain combines TRBV5-1 with TRBJ2-7; possible D gene TRBD2, 5 bases. CDR1 SGHRS and CDR2 YFSETQ come from the germline V gene. The CDR3 consists of 15 residues. Between the trimmed V and J ends, which lost 2 bases and 6 bases, there was a span of 18 bases. The chain's CDR3 is CASSFGLGTSREQYF. The CDR3 DNA is TGCGCCAGCAGCTTCGGGCTAGGAACTAGTCGCGAGCAGTACTTC.

The chain recombines TRBV19 with TRBJ2-1, with D possibly being TRBD1 or TRBD2 (5 bases each). Germline assignment: CDR1 LNHDA and CDR2 SQIVND (reference sequence). This CDR3 comprises 16 residues. Trimming removed 3 bases at V and 0 bases at J, with 12 bases between. The CDR3 reads CASSMGRMSSYNEQFF. The CDR3, as DNA: TGTGCCAGTAGTATGGGACGGATGAGCTCCTACAATGAGCAGTTCTTC.

This clonotype has more than one count but fewer than ten. V is TRBV6-1 and J is TRBJ2-1, with TRBD2 matching 10 bases. The germline V gene has CDR1 MNHNS and CDR2 SASEGT. The CDR3 covers 18 residues. V was clipped by 6 bases and J by 4 bases; unmatched bases: 15. In DNA, the CDR3 is TGTGCCAGCAGCGTTCGGGGGGCTAGCGGGGGACCATACAATGAGCAGTTCTTC. It yields the protein CASSVRGASGGPYNEQFF.

V is TRBV3-1 and J is TRBJ2-7; TRBD2 matches 11 bases. This CDR3 region has 16 residues. J gave up 5 bases and V 0 bases, and 6 bases lay outside the gene matches. Germline V gene data show CDR1 as LGHDT and CDR2 as YNNKEL (reference sequence). The chain's CDR3 is CASSQDRLAGLDEQYF. CDR3 bases: TGTGCCAGCAGCCAAGACCGACTAGCGGGATTAGACGAGCAGTACTTC.

The chain uses TRBV24-1 and TRBJ2-1, with D perhaps matching TRBD2 (5 bases). The CDR3 totals 13 residues. Germline CDR1 KGHDR, CDR2 SFDVKD. V was clipped by 1 base and J by 7 bases, with 7 bases between them. CDR3 region: CATSDFGGNEQFF. In DNA form, the CDR3 reads TGTGCCACCAGTGATTTTGGAGGAAATGAGCAGTTCTTC.

This clonotype has a handful of counts. The chain links TRBV21-1 to TRBJ2-6; TRBD2, the table's D call, lacks a check against the DNA. TRBV21-1 is classified as a pseudogene. This CDR3 comprises 18 residues. CDR3: CASSKRGQGCSGANVLTF. In nucleotides, the CDR3 is TGTGCCAGCAGCAAACGCGGGCAGGGCTGCTCTGGGGCCAACGTCCTGACTTTC.

This clonotype occurred a few times. This rearrangement joins TRBV25-1 to TRBJ2-2; maybe TRBD1 (6 bases). The CDR3 spans 14 residues. V was clipped by 4 bases and J by 5 bases, with 11 bases between them. From germline, CDR1 is MGHDK and CDR2 SYGVNS. The CDR3 protein is CASSVAGATGELFF. The CDR3 DNA sequence: TGTGCCAGCAGTGTTGCAGGGGCTACCGGGGAGCTGTTTTTT.

This chain links TRBV7-9 with TRBJ2-1; D remains unclear. The CDR3 has 15 amino acids. The germline CDR1 and CDR2 sequences are SEHNR and FQNEAQ (reference sequence). The V end lost 5 bases, the J end lost 8 bases, and 19 bases lay between the germline ends. The CDR3 sequence: CASSGPGISTYEQFF. In DNA form, the CDR3 reads TGTGCCAGCAGCGGTCCGGGCATTTCTACATATGAGCAGTTCTTC.

This clonotype was found a few times. The genes are TRBV20-1 and TRBJ2-1; the match to TRBD2 covers 9 bases. Trimming at V came to 6 bases and at J to 3 bases, leaving 3 bases not matched to a gene. This CDR3 contains 13 residues. Germline V gene sequence: CDR1 DFQATT, CDR2 SNEGSKA (reference sequence). CDR3 protein: CSALSGSYNEQFF. The DNA of the CDR3 is TGCAGTGCCCTTAGCGGGAGCTACAATGAGCAGTTCTTC.

This clonotype was recorded many times. This rearrangement joins TRBV20-1 to TRBJ2-7; the D call may be TRBD1 or TRBD2 (5 bases each). Trimming stripped 3 bases from V and 10 bases from J, with 13 bases between. CDR3 size: 11 residues. The V gene's germline CDR1 is DFQATT and CDR2 SNEGSKA (reference sequence). The CDR3 region is CSASARDGQYF. The CDR3 bases are TGCAGTGCTAGTGCCCGGGACGGACAGTACTTC.

This clonotype has only a few counts. V usage is TRBV7-2 and J usage is TRBJ2-5, with TRBD2 matching 9 bases. Germline V gene sequence: CDR1 SGHTA, CDR2 FQGNSA. This CDR3 has 15 amino acids. V lost 5 bases, J lost 4 bases, and 8 bases stayed unmatched. The CDR3 spells CASSRGTSMGETQYF. As DNA, the CDR3 is TGTGCCAGCAGCAGGGGGACTAGCATGGGAGAGACCCAGTACTTC.

The chain has TRBV27 and TRBJ2-7; maybe TRBD2 (7 bases). V dropped 3 bases and J dropped 7 bases, with 22 bases sitting between them. Germline CDR1 reads MNHEY; CDR2 reads SMNVEV (reference sequence). This CDR3 region has 16 residues. CDR3 amino acids: CASSFRGSGVSGEQYF. Written as DNA, the CDR3 is TGTGCCAGCAGTTTTAGGGGGAGCGGGGTATCGGGAGAGCAGTACTTC.

In this sample, this clonotype turned up many times. The J gene is TRBJ2-3, the V gene TRBV20-1; D not certain. Germline loops: CDR1 DFQATT, CDR2 SNEGSKA (reference sequence). This CDR3 has 15 residues. Trimming left V 6 bases short and J 5 bases short, with 21 bases between. CDR3 sequence reads: CSAYTWQEYGDTQYF. The CDR3 nucleotides read TGCAGTGCCTATACATGGCAGGAGTACGGAGATACGCAGTATTTT.

This clonotype was counted a few times. V gene TRBV7-9 combines with J gene TRBJ1-4; D is unresolved. From germline, CDR1 is SEHNR and CDR2 FQNEAQ (reference sequence). Trimming removed 3 bases from V and 5 bases from J, with 7 bases in between. This CDR3 has 13 residues. CDR3 residues: CASSLRKNEKLFF. The CDR3 DNA follows: TGTGCCAGCAGCTTGCGAAAGAATGAAAAACTGTTTTTT.

This clonotype has at least ten counts. The CDR3 nucleotides read TGTGCCAGCATACCACTAGCTTCCTCTGGGAATGAGCAGTTCTTC. Translating it yields CASIPLASSGNEQFF. This chain links TRBV2 with TRBJ2-1; a weak D match, TRBD2 (6 bases). Germline V CDR1 and CDR2: SNHLY, FYNNEI. The CDR3 is made up of 15 amino acids. V was pared by 7 bases and J by 7 bases, with 20 bases between.

The chain combines TRBV20-1 with TRBJ2-7, with unresolved D. Germline V gene lookup returns CDR1 DFQATT and CDR2 SNEGSKA (reference sequence). The germline V and J ends were trimmed by 3 bases and 2 bases, with 11 bases remaining between them. CDR3 length equals 13 residues. CDR3 in amino acids: CSASQDAPYEQYF. In DNA, the CDR3 is TGCAGTGCTAGCCAAGACGCTCCCTACGAGCAGTACTTC.

The rearrangement uses TRBV24-1 and TRBJ2-2, with 12 positions matching TRBD2. V was pared by 3 bases and J by 8 bases, with 9 bases of the junction left unmatched. Germline V CDR1 and CDR2: KGHDR, SFDVKD. The CDR3 extends over 17 amino acids. The CDR3 region is CATSDEYASGRAGELFF. The CDR3 nucleotides are TGTGCCACCAGTGATGAGTATGCTAGCGGGAGGGCGGGGGAGCTGTTTTTT.

The rearrangement uses TRBV5-1 and TRBJ2-2; TRBD2 aligns across 9 bases. The CDR3 is 17 residues long. V was pared by 3 bases and J by 5 bases, with 11 bases of the junction left unmatched. Germline V gene data show CDR1 as SGHRS and CDR2 as YFSETQ. Here the CDR3 reads CASSSGNSGRSTGELFF. In DNA form, the CDR3 reads TGCGCCAGCAGCTCCGGGAACAGCGGGAGGAGTACCGGGGAGCTGTTTTTT.

This clonotype was counted many times. The chain carries TRBV7-2 and TRBJ2-7; TRBD2 matches 7 bases. V lost 1 base, J lost 5 bases, and 11 bases stayed unmatched. From germline, CDR1 is SGHTA and CDR2 FQGNSA. This CDR3 contains 16 residues. As DNA, the CDR3 is TGTGCCAGCAGCTTAGTGCCGGCGGGAGCTCTTCACGAGCAGTACTTC. Amino acid sequence: CASSLVPAGALHEQYF.

The rearrangement uses TRBV20-1 and TRBJ2-7; a possible D gene is TRBD1 (6 bases). V was clipped by 6 bases and J by 4 bases, with 13 bases between them. The CDR3 is 12 amino acids. Germline V gene lookup returns CDR1 DFQATT and CDR2 SNEGSKA (reference sequence). The CDR3 loop is CSAQTGSYEQYV. CDR3 DNA sequence: TGCAGTGCGCAAACAGGGTCTTACGAGCAGTACGTC.

This rearrangement joins TRBV28 to TRBJ2-3; 9 bases match TRBD2. V was clipped by 4 bases and J by 0 bases; unmatched bases: 11. CDR3 size: 18 residues. The germline CDR1 and CDR2 sequences are MDHEN and SYDVKM. Here the CDR3 DNA reads TGTGCCAGCAGTTCCCATGGCCTAGCGGGACCTAGCACAGATACGCAGTATTTT. It codes for CASSSHGLAGPSTDTQYF.

This sequence joins TRBV11-3 and TRBJ2-1; no clear D gene. V lost 0 bases and J lost 6, with 9 bases in between. The germline V gene has CDR1 SGHNT and CDR2 YENEEA. This CDR3 is built from 14 residues. CDR3 residues: CASSLERLFNEQFF. The CDR3 region has the DNA TGTGCCAGCAGCTTAGAGCGGCTATTCAATGAGCAGTTCTTC.

This clonotype was picked up many times. The chain couples TRBV7-8 to TRBJ2-7; 8 positions agree with TRBD2. V shed 1 base and J 2 bases; nucleotides not matched to a gene: 7. Germline V gives CDR1 SGHVS, CDR2 FQNEAQ. The CDR3 extends over 16 amino acids. The CDR3 is CASSLGPSGLTYEQYF. For the CDR3, the DNA is TGTGCCAGCAGCTTAGGTCCTAGCGGGTTAACCTACGAGCAGTACTTC.

This chain joins TRBV28 and TRBJ2-3, with D unclear. The germline CDR1 and CDR2 sequences are MDHEN and SYDVKM. The length of the CDR3 is 15 residues. The ends were cut back, 6 bases at V and 0 bases at J, with 13 bases in the middle. The CDR3 DNA sequence: TGTGCCAGCAGCCGCGACATCGCCAGCACAGATACGCAGTATTTT. It yields the protein CASSRDIASTDTQYF. Looking up the rest from reference TRBV28 and TRBJ2-3 gives the full variable domain: DVKVTQSSRYLVKRTGEKVFLECVQDMDHENMFWYRQDPGLGLRLIYFSYDVKMKEKGDIPEGYSVSREKKERFSLILESASTNQTSMYLCASSRDIASTDTQYFGPGTRLTVL.

This clonotype was seen more than once but under ten times. This chain connects TRBV18 to TRBJ2-7; D might be TRBD1 or TRBD2, each matching 5 bases. The length of the CDR3 is 16 residues. V was trimmed by 3 bases and J by 1 base, leaving 16 bases between them. The germline V gene encodes CDR1 KGHSH and CDR2 LQKENI. CDR3 in DNA: TGTGCCAGCTCACCGAACCGGGGCACGATGTCCTACGAGCAGTACTTC. Its protein product is CASSPNRGTMSYEQYF. The variable domain in full, completed from reference TRBV18 and TRBJ2-7, reads NAGVMQNPRHLVRRRGQEARLRCSPMKGHSHVYWYRQLPEEGLKFMVYLQKENIIDESGMPKERFSAEFPKEGPSILRIQQVVRGDSAAYFCASSPNRGTMSYEQYFGPGTRLTVT.